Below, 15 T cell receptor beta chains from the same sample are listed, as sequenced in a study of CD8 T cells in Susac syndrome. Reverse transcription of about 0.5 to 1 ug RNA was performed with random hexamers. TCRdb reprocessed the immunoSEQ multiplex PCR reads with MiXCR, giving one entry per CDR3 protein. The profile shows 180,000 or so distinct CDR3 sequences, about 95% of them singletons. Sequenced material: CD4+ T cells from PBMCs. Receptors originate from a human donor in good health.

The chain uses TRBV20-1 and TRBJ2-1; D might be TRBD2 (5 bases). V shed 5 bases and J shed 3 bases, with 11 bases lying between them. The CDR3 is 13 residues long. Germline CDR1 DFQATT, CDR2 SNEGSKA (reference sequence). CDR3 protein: CSAFGLNYNEQFF. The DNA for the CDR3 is TGCAGTGCTTTTGGACTGAACTACAATGAGCAGTTCTTC.

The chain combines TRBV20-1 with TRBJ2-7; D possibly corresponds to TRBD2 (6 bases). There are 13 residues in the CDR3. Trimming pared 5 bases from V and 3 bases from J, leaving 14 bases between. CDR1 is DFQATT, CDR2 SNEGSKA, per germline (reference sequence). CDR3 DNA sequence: TGCAGTGCTGGGAGGTTTGGGATCTACGAGCAGTACTTC. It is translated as CSAGRFGIYEQYF.

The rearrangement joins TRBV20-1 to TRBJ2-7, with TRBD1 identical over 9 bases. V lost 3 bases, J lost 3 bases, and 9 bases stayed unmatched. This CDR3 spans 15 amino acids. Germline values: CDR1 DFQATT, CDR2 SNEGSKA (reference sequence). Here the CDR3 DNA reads TGCAGTGCTAGGGTACCGGGACAGGGTGTCTACGAGCAGTACTTC. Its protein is CSARVPGQGVYEQYF.

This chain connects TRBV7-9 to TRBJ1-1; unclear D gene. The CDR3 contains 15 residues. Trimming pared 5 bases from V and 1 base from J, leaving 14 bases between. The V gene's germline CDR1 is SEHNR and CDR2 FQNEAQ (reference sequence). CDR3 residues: CASSLLPWGNTEAFF. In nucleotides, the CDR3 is TGTGCCAGCAGCCTATTACCATGGGGGAACACTGAAGCTTTCTTT. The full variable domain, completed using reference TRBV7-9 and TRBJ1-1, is DTGVSQNPRHKITKRGQNVTFRCDPISEHNRLYWYRQTLGQGPEFLTYFQNEAQLEKSRLLSDRFSAERPKGSFSTLEIQRTEQGDSAMYLCASSLLPWGNTEAFFGQGTRLTVV.

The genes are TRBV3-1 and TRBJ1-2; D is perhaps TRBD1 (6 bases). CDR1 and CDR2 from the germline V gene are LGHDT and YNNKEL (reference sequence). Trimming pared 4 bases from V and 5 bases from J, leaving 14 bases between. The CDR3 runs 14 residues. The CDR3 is CASSRDGGGYGYTF. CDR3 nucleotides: TGTGCCAGCAGCCGCGACGGAGGGGGTTATGGCTACACCTTC.

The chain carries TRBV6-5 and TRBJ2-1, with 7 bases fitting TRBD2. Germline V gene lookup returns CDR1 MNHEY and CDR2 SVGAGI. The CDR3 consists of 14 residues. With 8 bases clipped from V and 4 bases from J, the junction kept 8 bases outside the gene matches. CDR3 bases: TGTGCCAGCCGTACTGGCGGGAGTTACAATGAGCAGTTCTTC. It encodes CASRTGGSYNEQFF.

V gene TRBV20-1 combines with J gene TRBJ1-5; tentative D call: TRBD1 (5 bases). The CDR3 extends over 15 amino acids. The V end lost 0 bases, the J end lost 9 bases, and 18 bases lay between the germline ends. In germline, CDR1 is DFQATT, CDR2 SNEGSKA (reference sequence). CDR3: CSARETGGITLPQHF. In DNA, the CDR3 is TGCAGTGCTAGAGAGACCGGGGGGATAACTTTGCCCCAGCATTTT.

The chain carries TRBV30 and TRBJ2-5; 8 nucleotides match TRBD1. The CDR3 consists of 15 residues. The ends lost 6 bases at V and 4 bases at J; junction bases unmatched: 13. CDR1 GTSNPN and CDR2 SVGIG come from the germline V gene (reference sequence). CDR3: CACLRQGPWSETQYF. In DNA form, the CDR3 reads TGTGCCTGCCTAAGACAGGGGCCCTGGTCAGAGACCCAGTACTTC.

Here the CDR3 DNA reads TGTGCCTGGTCACAGGGGGCAGTTTATGAGCAGTTCTTC. As protein: CAWSQGAVYEQFF. The gene calls are TRBV30 and TRBJ2-1, with TRBD1 matching over 9 bases. CDR3 length: 13 residues. V shed 5 bases, J shed 8 bases, and the junction held 7 bases outside the gene matches. In germline, CDR1 is GTSNPN, CDR2 SVGIG (reference sequence).

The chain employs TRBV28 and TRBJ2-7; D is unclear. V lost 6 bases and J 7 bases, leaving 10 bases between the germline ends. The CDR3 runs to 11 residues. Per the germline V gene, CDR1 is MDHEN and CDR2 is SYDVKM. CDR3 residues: CASSRPREQYF. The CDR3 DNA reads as TGTGCCAGCAGCCGCCCCCGGGAGCAGTACTTC.

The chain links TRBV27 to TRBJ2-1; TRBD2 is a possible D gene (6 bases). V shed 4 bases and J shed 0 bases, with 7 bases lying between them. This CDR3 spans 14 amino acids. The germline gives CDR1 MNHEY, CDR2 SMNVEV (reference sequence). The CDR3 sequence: CASSSGDSYNEQFF. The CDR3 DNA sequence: TGTGCCAGCAGTTCGGGGGACTCCTACAATGAGCAGTTCTTC.

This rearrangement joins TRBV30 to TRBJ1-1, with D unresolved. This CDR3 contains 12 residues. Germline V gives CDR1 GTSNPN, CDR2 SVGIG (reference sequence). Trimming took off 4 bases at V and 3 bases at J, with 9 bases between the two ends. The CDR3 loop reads CAWTRSYTEAFF. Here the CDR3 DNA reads TGTGCCTGGACCCGGAGTTACACTGAAGCTTTCTTT.

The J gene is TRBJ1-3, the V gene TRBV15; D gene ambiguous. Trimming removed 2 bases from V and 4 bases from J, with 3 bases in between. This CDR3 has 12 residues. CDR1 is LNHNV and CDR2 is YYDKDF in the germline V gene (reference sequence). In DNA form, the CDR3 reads TGTGCCACCAGCAGAACGGGAAACACCATATATTTT. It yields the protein CATSRTGNTIYF. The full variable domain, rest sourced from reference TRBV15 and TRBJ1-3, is DAMVIQNPRYQVTQFGKPVTLSCSQTLNHNVMYWYQQKSSQAPKLLFHYYDKDFNNEADTPDNFQSRRPNTSFCFLDIRSPGLGDTAMYLCATSRTGNTIYFGEGSWLTVV.

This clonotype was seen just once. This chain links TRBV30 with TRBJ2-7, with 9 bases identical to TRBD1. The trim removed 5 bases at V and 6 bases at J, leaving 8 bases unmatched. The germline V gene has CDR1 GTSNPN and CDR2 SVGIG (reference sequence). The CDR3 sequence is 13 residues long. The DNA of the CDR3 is TGTGCCTGGCACAGGGGGCCGGGTGTCGAGCAGTACTTC. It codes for CAWHRGPGVEQYF.

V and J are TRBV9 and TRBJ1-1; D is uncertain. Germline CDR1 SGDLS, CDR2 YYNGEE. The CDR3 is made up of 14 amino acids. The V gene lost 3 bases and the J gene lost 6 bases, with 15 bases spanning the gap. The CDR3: CASSAQVGKAEAFF. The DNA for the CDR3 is TGTGCCAGCAGCGCCCAAGTTGGAAAAGCTGAAGCTTTCTTT.